One and the same sample provided the 27 T cell receptor beta chains below, sequenced in a study of Graves' ophthalmopathy and Graves' hyperthyroidism. Amplification targeted the TCR beta CDR3 regions, with RNA transcripts as the source material. First-round RT-PCR with HTBI primers preceded a second-round multiplex PCR. TCRdb re-called the multiplex PCR reads through MiXCR, storing one row per CDR3 protein. The data show over a million distinct CDR3 sequences, with approximately 35% seen just once and more than 9.5% held by the top ten. Sequences were obtained from peripheral blood or thyroid tissue (not recorded which). The receptors here all came from an adult man with Graves' hyperthyroidism.

This clonotype was seen ten or more times. The chain links TRBV2 to TRBJ1-6; D ambiguous. The CDR3 is 13 residues long. The ends were cut back, 1 base at V and 9 bases at J, with 7 bases in the middle. Germline V gene sequence: CDR1 SNHLY, CDR2 FYNNEI. DNA of the CDR3: TGTGCCAGCAGTGAAGAGGGCGGTTCACCCCTCCACTTT. Protein product: CASSEEGGSPLHF.

In regard to this clonotype: A much larger clone is a single base away; this may be a read error. The chain couples TRBV29-1 to TRBJ2-7, with a weak D call TRBD2 (5 bases). CDR1 is SQVTM and CDR2 is ANQGSEA in the germline V gene. This CDR3 comprises 12 residues. V lost 8 bases and J lost 2, with 13 bases in between. CDR3 in DNA: TGCAGCATTAGAGGAGGTGCCTACGAGCAGTACTTC. Its protein is CSIRGGAYEQYF.

This clonotype appeared a few times. The CDR3 spells CASSQDDPGVGNTIYF. The CDR3 DNA reads TGTGCCAGCAGCCAAGATGATCCGGGCGTTGGAAACACCATATATTTT. V and J are TRBV12-3 or TRBV12-4 and TRBJ1-3; no reliable D call. The CDR3 extends over 16 amino acids. V was cut by 6 bases and J by 3 bases, with 18 bases left in between.

This chain uses TRBV3-1 with TRBJ2-7; perhaps TRBD1 as D (6 bases). V was clipped by 3 bases and J by 0 bases, with 12 bases between them. The CDR3 totals 15 residues. Germline V gene lookup returns CDR1 LGHDT and CDR2 YNNKEL (reference sequence). CDR3 nucleotide sequence: TGTGCCAGCAGCCAGGGGACACAGAGCTCCTACGAGCAGTACTTC. Protein product: CASSQGTQSSYEQYF.

The chain uses TRBV10-3 and TRBJ1-2; 7 bases are a match to TRBD1. CDR3 length equals 13 residues. The junction had 8 bases not matched to a gene; V was cut back by 8 bases and J by 5 bases. Germline values: CDR1 ENHRY, CDR2 SYGVKD. CDR3: CAIWGDSLYGYTF. The CDR3 DNA sequence: TGTGCCATCTGGGGGGACAGCTTATATGGCTACACCTTC.

The chain joins TRBV2 to TRBJ2-7; tentative D call: TRBD1 (7 bases). The CDR3 is 16 residues long. Trimming removed 0 bases from V and 5 bases from J, with 17 bases in between. Germline CDR1 SNHLY, CDR2 FYNNEI. CDR3 nucleotides: TGTGCCAGCAGTGAAGCGCTTGCGGGCAGGGGGGACGAGCAGTACTTC. Translation: CASSEALAGRGDEQYF. The variable domain in full, with the rest retrieved from reference TRBV2 and TRBJ2-7, is EPEVTQTPSHQVTQMGQEVILRCVPISNHLYFYWYRQILGQKVEFLVSFYNNEISEKSEIFDDQFSVERPDGSNFTLKIRSTKLEDSAMYFCASSEALAGRGDEQYFGPGTRLTVT.

The V call is TRBV10-3, the J call TRBJ1-5; tentative D call: TRBD1 (6 bases). V gave up 10 bases and J gave up 4 bases, with 23 bases separating them. CDR1 is ENHRY, CDR2 SYGVKD, per germline. This CDR3 has 16 residues. The DNA for the CDR3 is TGTGCCAGCACTCCCGGCCGGGGGCGGGAGAATCAGCCCCAGCATTTT. Protein product: CASTPGRGRENQPQHF.

The chain uses TRBV7-8 and TRBJ2-7, with 9 nucleotides matching TRBD2. V lost 4 bases to trimming and J lost 2 bases; unmatched junction nucleotides: 6. This CDR3 region has 15 residues. Germline V gene sequence: CDR1 SGHVS, CDR2 FQNEAQ. The CDR3 sequence: CASSSSSGATYEQYF. The CDR3 DNA sequence: TGTGCCAGCAGCTCGTCTAGCGGGGCTACCTACGAGCAGTACTTC.

There are a few counts of this clonotype. V and J are TRBV20-1 and TRBJ1-5; D is possibly TRBD1 (6 bases). Trimming took 5 bases from V and 3 from J, leaving 17 bases between them. Germline V CDR1 and CDR2: DFQATT, SNEGSKA (reference sequence). The CDR3 runs to 15 residues. The CDR3 sequence: CSAQGSTGINQPQHF. The CDR3 DNA follows: TGCAGTGCTCAGGGAAGCACAGGGATCAATCAGCCCCAGCATTTT.

This clonotype was detected many times. The rearrangement uses TRBV12-3 or TRBV12-4 and TRBJ1-4; D is uncertain. This CDR3 contains 14 residues. Trimming stripped 6 bases from V and 4 bases from J, with 12 bases between. The CDR3 DNA follows: TGTGCCAGCAGCCCCCCCGTGGATAATGAAAAACTGTTTTTT. It specifies CASSPPVDNEKLFF.

The V and J genes are TRBV11-2 and TRBJ1-1; D might be TRBD1 (6 bases). CDR3 length: 18 amino acids. Trimming shortened V by 4 bases and J by 3 bases, and 24 bases separated the two germline ends. Germline CDR1 is SGHAT and CDR2 is FQNNGV. The CDR3 reads CASSSRGANYSRDTEAFF. The CDR3 DNA reads as TGTGCCAGCAGCTCGAGGGGGGCGAATTACAGTAGGGACACTGAAGCTTTCTTT.

The chain employs TRBV6-2 or TRBV6-3 and TRBJ2-7, with D perhaps given as TRBD1 or TRBD2 (5 bases each). V lost 4 bases and J 0 bases, leaving 7 bases between the germline ends. The CDR3 spans 13 residues. Looked up from germline, CDR1 is MNHEY and CDR2 is SVGEGT. The CDR3 coding sequence is TGTGCCAGCAGTTGGGACCACTCCTACGAGCAGTACTTC. Translating gives CASSWDHSYEQYF.

In its sample, this clonotype was seen a few times. This chain uses TRBV29-1 with TRBJ2-7; 12 bases are a match to TRBD1. This CDR3 has 11 residues. Germline-derived CDR1 and CDR2 are SQVTM and ANQGSEA. V trimming: 3 bases; J trimming: 12 bases; junction bases outside the gene matches: 3. The CDR3 loop is CSVDGDRGRYF. DNA for the CDR3: TGCAGCGTTGACGGGGACAGGGGGCGGTACTTC.

The rearrangement joins TRBV12-3 or TRBV12-4 to TRBJ2-2, with D maybe TRBD2 (7 bases). The ends were cut back, 7 bases at V and 4 bases at J, with 10 bases in the middle. The CDR3 loop spans 13 amino acids. CDR3 protein: CASNRGGTGELFF. The DNA of the CDR3 is TGTGCCAGCAATAGGGGGGGCACCGGGGAGCTGTTTTTT.

The chain links TRBV18 to TRBJ1-4; TRBD1 might be the D (5 bases). Germline V CDR1 and CDR2: KGHSH, LQKENI. Deletions cut 3 bases from V and 8 bases from J, with 13 bases between. This CDR3 has 14 residues. The CDR3 loop reads CASSPGDGGEKLFF. CDR3 sequence (DNA): TGTGCCAGCTCACCGGGGGACGGAGGAGAAAAACTGTTTTTT.

This chain uses TRBV5-5 with TRBJ1-2, with D possibly being TRBD1 (5 bases). Germline V lookup: CDR1 SGHKS, CDR2 YYEKEE (reference sequence). This CDR3 has 12 amino acids. Deletions cut 6 bases from V and 7 bases from J, with 13 bases between. CDR3 in amino acids: CASTQDGGGYTF. In nucleotides, the CDR3 is TGTGCCAGCACTCAAGACGGGGGTGGCTACACCTTC.

This clonotype was detected only a few times. The CDR3 ends on some other residue instead of the conserved phenylalanine or tryptophan, so this is likely a read error. No DNA is shown, since the ends of the CDR3 on it are uncertain; the CDR3 is the one TCRdb lists. The V gene is TRBV20-1, the J gene TRBJ1-6. The CDR3 totals 8 residues, both ends included. Germline CDR1 reads DFQATT; CDR2 reads SNEGSKA (reference sequence). This chain's CDR3 is CSARGSDP.

The sample holds one count of this clonotype. It is likely a read error, because the conserved phenylalanine at the end of the CDR3 is missing. The DNA is left out, because the CDR3 cannot be placed on it with certainty; the CDR3 is given as TCRdb lists it. V gene TRBV7-8 combines with J gene TRBJ2-2; no check of the table's D call, TRBD1, against the DNA was made. With termini counted, the CDR3 has 9 amino acids. From germline, CDR1 is SGHVS and CDR2 FQNEAQ. This CDR3 is CASSPRGGT.

The V and J genes are TRBV13 and TRBJ1-2; 7 nucleotides agree with TRBD1. V lost 2 bases, J lost 6 bases, and 12 bases stayed unmatched. The CDR3 runs 16 residues. Germline CDR1 is PRHDT and CDR2 is FYEKMQ (reference sequence). Written as DNA, the CDR3 is TGTGCCAGCAGCTTAATGGGACAGATCTATTCGGATGGCTACACCTTC. Protein sequence: CASSLMGQIYSDGYTF.

The table lists this clonotype with a few counts. This chain links TRBV13 with TRBJ1-5; 7 positions match TRBD1. CDR3 size: 15 residues. CDR1 PRHDT and CDR2 FYEKMQ come from the germline V gene (reference sequence). Losses at the gene ends were 2 bases for V and 5 bases for J; bases not matched to a gene: 6. The CDR3 coding sequence is TGTGCCAGCAGCTTATTTGGACAGGCGGATCAGCCCCAGCATTTT. Translation gives CASSLFGQADQPQHF.

As regards this clonotype: A read error may be the cause here, since a much bigger clone is one base away. V usage is TRBV7-8 and J usage is TRBJ2-5; D is possibly TRBD1 (6 bases). CDR3 length: 15 amino acids. The V gene lost 2 bases and the J gene lost 5 bases, with 15 bases spanning the gap. CDR1 is SGHVS, CDR2 FQNEAQ, per germline. The chain's CDR3 is CASSLRSGATETQYF. The CDR3 DNA reads TGTGCCAGCAGCTTACGGTCAGGGGCCACCGAGACCCAGTACTTC.

The chain recombines TRBV12-3 or TRBV12-4 with TRBJ1-2; TRBD1 might be the D (6 bases). V dropped 4 bases and J dropped 7 bases, with 19 bases sitting between them. The CDR3 has 15 amino acids. The DNA for the CDR3 is TGTGCCAGCAGTTATGGGCAGGGGCCGATCTTTGGCTACACCTTC. Translated: CASSYGQGPIFGYTF.

This chain connects TRBV14 to TRBJ2-7; D possibly matches TRBD1 or TRBD2 (5 bases each). The CDR3 sequence is 16 residues long. Trimming took 0 bases from V and 0 from J, leaving 12 bases between them. Germline V CDR1 and CDR2: SGHDN, FVKESK. DNA for the CDR3: TGTGCCAGCAGCCAAGAAGGTTGGGGGAGCTCCTACGAGCAGTACTTC. This encodes CASSQEGWGSSYEQYF.

At least ten counts were recorded for this clonotype. V gene TRBV12-3 or TRBV12-4 combines with J gene TRBJ1-2; unclear D gene. The V and J ends lost 5 bases and 7 bases respectively, with 20 bases between them. The CDR3 sequence is 15 residues long. CDR3 region: CASSPGRVLARGYTF. The CDR3 nucleotides read TGTGCCAGCAGTCCTGGTCGGGTATTGGCACGTGGCTACACCTTC.

As concerns this clonotype: A much larger clone differs from this one at a single base, so this may be a read error. CDR3 DNA sequence: TGCAGTGCTAGAGATATGGAAGGGGCTAGCTTCTACGAGCAGTACTTC. Translated: CSARDMEGASFYEQYF. This chain joins TRBV20-1 and TRBJ2-7; perhaps D is TRBD1 or TRBD2 (5 bases each). Germline values: CDR1 DFQATT, CDR2 SNEGSKA (reference sequence). This CDR3 spans 16 amino acids. Trimming removed 0 bases from V and 3 bases from J, with 18 bases in between.

With respect to this clonotype: Given a much more abundant clone one base away, this may be a read error. The V and J genes are TRBV5-6 and TRBJ1-1; D possibly corresponds to TRBD1 (5 bases). The CDR3 runs to 12 residues. Deletions cut 7 bases from V and 5 bases from J, with 12 bases between. CDR1 and CDR2 from the germline V gene are SGHDT and YYEEEE. CDR3 loop: CASRNQGTEAFF. The CDR3, as DNA: TGTGCCAGCCGGAACCAGGGAACTGAAGCTTTCTTT.

The DNA of the CDR3 is TGTGCCAATAACTATGGCTACACCTTC. Protein product: CANNYGYTF. The gene calls are TRBV10-3 and TRBJ1-2; D uncertain. Trimming took 10 bases from V and 1 from J, leaving 1 base between them. The length of the CDR3 is 9 residues. Germline CDR1 and CDR2: ENHRY and SYGVKD.